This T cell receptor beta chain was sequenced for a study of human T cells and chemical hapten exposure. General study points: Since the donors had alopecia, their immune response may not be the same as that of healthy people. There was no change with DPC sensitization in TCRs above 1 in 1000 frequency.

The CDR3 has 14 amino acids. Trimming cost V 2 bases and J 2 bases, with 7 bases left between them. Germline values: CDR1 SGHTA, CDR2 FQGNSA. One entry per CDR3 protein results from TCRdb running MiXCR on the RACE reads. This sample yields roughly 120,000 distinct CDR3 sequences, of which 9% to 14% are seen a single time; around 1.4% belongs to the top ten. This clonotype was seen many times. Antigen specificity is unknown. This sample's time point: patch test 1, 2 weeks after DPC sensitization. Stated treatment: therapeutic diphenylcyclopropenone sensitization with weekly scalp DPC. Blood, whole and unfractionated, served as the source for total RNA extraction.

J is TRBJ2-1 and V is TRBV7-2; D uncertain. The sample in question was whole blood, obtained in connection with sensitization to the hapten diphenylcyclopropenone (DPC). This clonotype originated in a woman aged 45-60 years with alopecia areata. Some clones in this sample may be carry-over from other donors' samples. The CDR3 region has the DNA TGTGCCAGCAGCTTACGGTCAGCCTACAATGAGCAGTTCTTC. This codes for CASSLRSAYNEQFF.